This entry is about one T cell receptor (beta chain). The assay was immunoSEQ multiplex PCR, and TCRdb's table has in-frame clones only and misses some. Of some 180,000 clones listed, 70% to 90% are singletons. The sample belongs to a study of blood T cell repertoires in COVID-19. The CDR3 is 12 residues long. Germline assignment: CDR1 MNHEY and CDR2 SVGEGT. The germline V and J ends were trimmed by 6 bases and 10 bases, with 13 bases remaining between them. This sequence originates from a man in his fifties or sixties who had recovered from COVID-19. The material sequenced was peripheral blood. The chain carries TRBV6-2 or TRBV6-3 and TRBJ2-1, with D perhaps matching TRBD1 (6 bases). The CDR3 bases are TGTGCCAGCAGCCCCTGGACAGACGAGCAGTTCTTC. Its translation is CASSPWTDEQFF.